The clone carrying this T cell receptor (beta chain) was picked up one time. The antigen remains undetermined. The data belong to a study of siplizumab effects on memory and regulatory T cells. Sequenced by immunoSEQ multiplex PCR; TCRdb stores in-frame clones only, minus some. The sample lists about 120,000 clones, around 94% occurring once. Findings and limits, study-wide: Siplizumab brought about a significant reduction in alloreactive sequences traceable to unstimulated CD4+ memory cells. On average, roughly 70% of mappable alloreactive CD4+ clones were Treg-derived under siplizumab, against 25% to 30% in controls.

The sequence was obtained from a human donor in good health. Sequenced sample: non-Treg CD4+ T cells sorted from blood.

The CDR3 protein is CASSSGAYNEQFF. The CDR3 DNA follows: TGTGCCAGCAGCTCAGGGGCCTACAATGAGCAGTTCTTC. V usage is TRBV11-3 and J usage is TRBJ2-1; a weak D match, TRBD1 (6 bases). The CDR3 loop spans 13 amino acids. Germline-derived CDR1 and CDR2 are SGHNT and YENEEA. V was clipped by 4 bases and J by 2 bases, with 6 bases between them.